This T cell receptor (beta chain) was identified in a study of T cell responses to AZD1222 COVID-19 vaccine. General study findings and limits: Regions left unmutated in variants are reportedly the target of nearly half of spike-specific TCRs. Most donors were white British and more were female, and clonal diversity was possibly underestimated.

This CDR3 contains 13 residues. CDR1 and CDR2 from the germline V gene are MNHEY and SVGAGI. V lost 6 bases to trimming and J lost 5 bases, with 11 bases between them. The assay was immunoSEQ multiplex PCR, and TCRdb's table has in-frame clones only and misses some. Found here are roughly 190,000 clones, approximately 90% of them singletons; the top ten hold around 3.7%. This clone has just one count. Its antigen is undetermined. Second doses at about 4 or about 12 weeks were pooled. The TCR was taken from an adult who received the AZD1222 COVID-19 vaccine. The J gene is TRBJ2-4, the V gene TRBV6-5, with D hard to call. This material consisted of peripheral blood, taken 28 days after the second AZD1222 dose. The CDR3 loop is CASRYSAENIQYF. The CDR3 region has the DNA TGTGCCAGCAGATACAGTGCAGAAAACATTCAGTACTTC.